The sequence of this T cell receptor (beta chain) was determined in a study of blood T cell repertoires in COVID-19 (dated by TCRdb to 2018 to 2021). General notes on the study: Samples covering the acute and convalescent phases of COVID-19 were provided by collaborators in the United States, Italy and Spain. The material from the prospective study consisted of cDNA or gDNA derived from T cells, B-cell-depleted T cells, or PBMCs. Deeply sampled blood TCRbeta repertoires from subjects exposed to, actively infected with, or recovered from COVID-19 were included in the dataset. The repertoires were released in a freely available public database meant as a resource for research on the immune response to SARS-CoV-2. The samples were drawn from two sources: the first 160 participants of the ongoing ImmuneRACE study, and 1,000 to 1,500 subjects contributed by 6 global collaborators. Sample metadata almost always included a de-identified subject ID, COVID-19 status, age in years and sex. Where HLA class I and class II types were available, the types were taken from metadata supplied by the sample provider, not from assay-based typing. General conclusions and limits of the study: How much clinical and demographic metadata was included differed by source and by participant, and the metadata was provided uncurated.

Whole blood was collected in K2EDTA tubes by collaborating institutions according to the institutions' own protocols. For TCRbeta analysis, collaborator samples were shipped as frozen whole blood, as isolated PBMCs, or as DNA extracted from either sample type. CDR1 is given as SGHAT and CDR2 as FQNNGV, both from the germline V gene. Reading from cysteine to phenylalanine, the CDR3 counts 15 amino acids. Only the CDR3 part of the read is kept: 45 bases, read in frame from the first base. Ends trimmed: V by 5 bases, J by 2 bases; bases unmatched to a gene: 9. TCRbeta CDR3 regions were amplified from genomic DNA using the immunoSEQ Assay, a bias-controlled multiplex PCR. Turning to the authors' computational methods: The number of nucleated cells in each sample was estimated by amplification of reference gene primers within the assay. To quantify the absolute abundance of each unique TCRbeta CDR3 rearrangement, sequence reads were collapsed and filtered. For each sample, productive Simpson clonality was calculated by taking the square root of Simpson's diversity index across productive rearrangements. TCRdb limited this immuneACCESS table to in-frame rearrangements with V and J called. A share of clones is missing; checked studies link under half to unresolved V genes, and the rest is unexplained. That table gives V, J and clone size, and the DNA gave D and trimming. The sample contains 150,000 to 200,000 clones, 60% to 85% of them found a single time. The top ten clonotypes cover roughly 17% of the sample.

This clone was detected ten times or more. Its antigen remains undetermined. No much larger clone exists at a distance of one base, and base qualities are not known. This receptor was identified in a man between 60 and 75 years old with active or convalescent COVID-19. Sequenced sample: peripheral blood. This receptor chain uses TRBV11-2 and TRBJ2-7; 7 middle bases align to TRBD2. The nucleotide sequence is TGTGCCAGCAGCCCTACGGCGGGGACTACCTACGAGCAGTACTTC. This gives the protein CASSPTAGTTYEQYF.